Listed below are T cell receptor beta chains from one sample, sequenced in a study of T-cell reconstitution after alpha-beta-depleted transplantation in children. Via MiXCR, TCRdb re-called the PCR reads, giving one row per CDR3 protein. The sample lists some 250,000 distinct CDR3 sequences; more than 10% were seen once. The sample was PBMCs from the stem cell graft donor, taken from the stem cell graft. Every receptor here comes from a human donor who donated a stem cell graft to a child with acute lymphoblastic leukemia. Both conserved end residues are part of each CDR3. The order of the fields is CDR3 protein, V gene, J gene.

CDR3 protein: CASSEGTSGSVGNEQFF
V gene: TRBV2
J gene: TRBJ2-1

CDR3 protein: CSGTTTQGETQYF
V gene: TRBV29-1
J gene: TRBJ2-5

CDR3 protein: CATSDLGPEHHTQYF
V gene: TRBV24-1
J gene: TRBJ2-3

CDR3 protein: CSADEGAGANVLTF
V gene: TRBV20-1
J gene: TRBJ2-6

CDR3 protein: CASSDGMNTEAFF
V gene: TRBV5-1
J gene: TRBJ1-1

CDR3 protein: CASRSGRTSETQYF
V gene: TRBV5-1
J gene: TRBJ2-5

CDR3 protein: CATSRGQMNTGELLF
V gene: TRBV15
J gene: TRBJ2-2

CDR3 protein: CAISPAGAGNTIYF
V gene: TRBV10-3
J gene: TRBJ1-3

CDR3 protein: CASSPRGVNTEAFF
V gene: TRBV5-1
J gene: TRBJ1-1

CDR3 protein: CASSSAVGYGQFF
V gene: TRBV10-2
J gene: TRBJ2-1

CDR3 protein: CASSLVAGGPYNEQFF
V gene: TRBV5-5
J gene: TRBJ2-1

CDR3 protein: CASSLFVDRGLYEQYF
V gene: TRBV28
J gene: TRBJ2-7

CDR3 protein: CAIRGTSGSIDNEQFF
V gene: TRBV10-3
J gene: TRBJ2-1

CDR3 protein: CASSLWYEQAYEQYF
V gene: TRBV5-1
J gene: TRBJ2-7

CDR3 protein: CASSQDSQETQYF
V gene: TRBV4-2
J gene: TRBJ2-5

CDR3 protein: CASSLATVTNTEAFF
V gene: TRBV7-2
J gene: TRBJ1-1

CDR3 protein: CSASGEGPSTDTQYF
V gene: TRBV20-1
J gene: TRBJ2-3

CDR3 protein: CSAGPTRGPTDTQYF
V gene: TRBV20-1
J gene: TRBJ2-3

CDR3 protein: CASSEDFSIQYF
V gene: TRBV2
J gene: TRBJ2-4

CDR3 protein: CASTSHGRAGSSYNEQFF
V gene: TRBV3-1
J gene: TRBJ2-1

CDR3 protein: CASSLPLAGGIHTQYF
V gene: TRBV7-3
J gene: TRBJ2-3

CDR3 protein: CSARAQGSGANVLTF
V gene: TRBV20-1
J gene: TRBJ2-6

CDR3 protein: CSVEASGGADEQYF
V gene: TRBV29-1
J gene: TRBJ2-7

CDR3 protein: CASSPRGPSAGDTQYF
V gene: TRBV7-2
J gene: TRBJ2-3

CDR3 protein: CASSWADRGDTQYF
V gene: TRBV13
J gene: TRBJ2-3

CDR3 protein: CATSSDPHGNQPQHF
V gene: TRBV15
J gene: TRBJ1-5

CDR3 protein: CASRSQGVNTEAFF
V gene: TRBV5-5
J gene: TRBJ1-1

CDR3 protein: CASSQAVSSGAFF
V gene: TRBV4-1
J gene: TRBJ1-1

CDR3 protein: CASSTGQGVYNEQFF
V gene: TRBV5-4
J gene: TRBJ2-1

CDR3 protein: CSARDGREWYGDTGELFF
V gene: TRBV20-1
J gene: TRBJ2-2

CDR3 protein: CASSSMAGAGYGYTF
V gene: TRBV7-9
J gene: TRBJ1-2

CDR3 protein: CASSQLLGQETQYF
V gene: TRBV5-1
J gene: TRBJ2-5

CDR3 protein: CASSHKDEANEQFF
V gene: TRBV4-1
J gene: TRBJ2-1

CDR3 protein: CASSTGTSQETQYF
V gene: TRBV6-1
J gene: TRBJ2-5

CDR3 protein: CASRVDFGANVLTF
V gene: TRBV7-2
J gene: TRBJ2-6

CDR3 protein: CASSYSGRSYEQYF
V gene: TRBV6-2/TRBV6-3
J gene: TRBJ2-7

CDR3 protein: CSAQTPSSYNEQFF
V gene: TRBV20-1
J gene: TRBJ2-1

CDR3 protein: CASSLLPKPSEKLFF
V gene: TRBV28
J gene: TRBJ1-4

CDR3 protein: CASSQAGMDGYTF
V gene: TRBV4-1
J gene: TRBJ1-2

CDR3 protein: CASSSNRVSGANVLTF
V gene: TRBV7-9
J gene: TRBJ2-6